What follows are 20 T cell receptor beta chains derived from one specimen sequenced in a study of CD8+CD57+ T cells in acquired aplastic anemia. The use of genomic DNA as template underpinned the TCR beta VDJ and CDR3 profiling. MiXCR was run by TCRdb on the reads, yielding one entry per CDR3 protein. The sample records about 200,000 distinct CDR3 sequences, about 62% being singletons. CD8+CD57+ cell expansion had been shown by flow cytometry in patients chosen for sequencing. The sample consisted of sorted CD4+, CD8+, or CD8+CD57+ T cells (not recorded which) from PBMCs. The receptors stem from a human donor with aplastic anemia.

This clonotype has just a few counts. The rearrangement uses TRBV7-9 and TRBJ1-6; no clear D gene. The CDR3 is made up of 13 amino acids. Germline CDR1 SEHNR, CDR2 FQNEAQ (reference sequence). V shed 1 base and J shed 10 bases, with 8 bases lying between them. The CDR3 sequence: CASSLGLESPLHF. The CDR3 DNA reads as TGTGCCAGCAGCTTAGGACTTGAGTCACCCCTCCACTTT.

V usage is TRBV5-6 and J usage is TRBJ2-7; either TRBD1 or TRBD2 may fit D (5 bases each). The CDR3 has 12 residues. Looked up from germline, CDR1 is SGHDT and CDR2 is YYEEEE. V was shortened by 4 bases and J by 1 base, with 6 bases between the two germline ends. The CDR3 region has the DNA TGTGCCAGCAGCGGGGGATCCTACGAGCAGTACTTC. This translates into CASSGGSYEQYF.

The genes are TRBV7-8 and TRBJ1-1, with D maybe TRBD1 (5 bases). Trimming took 3 bases from V and 4 from J, leaving 12 bases between them. This CDR3 is built from 14 residues. Per the germline V gene, CDR1 is SGHVS and CDR2 is FQNEAQ. CDR3 DNA: TGTGCCAGCAGCTTGGGGAAGGGGTTCACTGAAGCTTTCTTT. Amino acid sequence: CASSLGKGFTEAFF.

The chain has TRBV24-1 and TRBJ1-5, with no clear D. Trimming removed 11 bases at V and 7 bases at J, with 17 bases between. The CDR3 loop spans 13 amino acids. Germline V gene lookup returns CDR1 KGHDR and CDR2 SFDVKD. The CDR3 DNA is TGTGCCAGCAGCCAAGATCCCGGACAGCCCCAGCATTTT. This codes for CASSQDPGQPQHF.

V is TRBV15 and J is TRBJ1-5; 8 nucleotides align to TRBD1. Germline assignment: CDR1 LNHNV and CDR2 YYDKDF (reference sequence). V lost 0 bases, J lost 6 bases, and 4 bases stayed unmatched. CDR3 length: 15 residues. CDR3 nucleotides: TGTGCCACCAGCAGAGATGACAGGGGAAGTCAGCCCCAGCATTTT. Translating it yields CATSRDDRGSQPQHF.

This clonotype was found a few times. V gene TRBV2 combines with J gene TRBJ1-6; TRBD1 matches 8 bases. The CDR3 spans 15 residues. Germline V gene sequence: CDR1 SNHLY, CDR2 FYNNEI. V dropped 6 bases and J dropped 2; count of bases not matched to a gene: 3. CDR3 DNA: TGTGCCAGCAGGGACAGGGAAACCTATAATTCACCCCTCCACTTT. Protein product: CASRDRETYNSPLHF. Full variable domain (missing parts from reference TRBV2 and TRBJ1-6): EPEVTQTPSHQVTQMGQEVILRCVPISNHLYFYWYRQILGQKVEFLVSFYNNEISEKSEIFDDQFSVERPDGSNFTLKIRSTKLEDSAMYFCASRDRETYNSPLHFGNGTRLTVT.

This sequence joins TRBV19 and TRBJ2-3; D not certain. Germline V gives CDR1 LNHDA, CDR2 SQIVND (reference sequence). This CDR3 has 14 amino acids. Trimming cost V 3 bases and J 2 bases, with 9 bases left between them. In DNA, the CDR3 is TGTGCCAGTAGTATTCCTGGATTCACAGATACGCAGTATTTT. It translates to CASSIPGFTDTQYF.

A note on this clonotype: Germline and junction disagree at one end, which may indicate a read error. This chain uses TRBV19 with TRBJ1-1; TRBD1 is a possible D gene (6 bases). Germline V gene sequence: CDR1 LNHDA, CDR2 SQIVND (reference sequence). The CDR3 has 12 residues. CDR3 nucleotide sequence: TGTGCCAGTAATATAGGACAGCTCGAAGCTTTCTTT. Translating gives CASNIGQLEAFF.

This chain joins TRBV12-3 or TRBV12-4 and TRBJ2-2, with a weak D call TRBD1 (7 bases). The V end was cut by 5 bases, the J end by 1 base, with 11 bases between. The CDR3 totals 15 residues. The DNA of the CDR3 is TGTGCCAGCAGTGGGGGGACAGAGAACACCGGGGAGCTGTTTTTT. Encoded protein: CASSGGTENTGELFF.

This clonotype was seen a handful of times. The gene calls are TRBV5-1 and TRBJ2-7, with 7 bases aligning to TRBD2. This CDR3 has 15 amino acids. Germline V gene lookup returns CDR1 SGHRS and CDR2 YFSETQ. With V trimmed by 4 bases and J by 4 bases, 11 bases remained unmatched. The chain's CDR3 is CASSPTAGARYEQYF. For the CDR3, the DNA is TGCGCCAGCAGCCCGACGGCGGGAGCTCGGTACGAGCAGTACTTC.

The chain links TRBV5-1 to TRBJ2-1; TRBD2 agrees at 13 bases. Trimming took 7 bases from V and 8 from J; bases not matched to a gene: 9. CDR3 size: 15 residues. The germline gives CDR1 SGHRS, CDR2 YFSETQ. The DNA for the CDR3 is TGCGCCAGCTGTCCCGGGACTAGCGGGATGGATGAGCAGTTCTTC. Translating it yields CASCPGTSGMDEQFF.

The chain uses TRBV2 and TRBJ1-5, with a tentative D call TRBD1 (5 bases). This CDR3 contains 13 residues. From germline, CDR1 is SNHLY and CDR2 FYNNEI. V was trimmed by 7 bases and J by 4 bases, leaving 11 bases between them. The CDR3 here is CASTGLGNQPQHF. The CDR3 DNA reads TGTGCCAGCACAGGGTTGGGGAATCAGCCCCAGCATTTT.

This clonotype was counted between two and nine times. The chain employs TRBV2 and TRBJ1-4; TRBD1 might be the D (5 bases). Germline-derived CDR1 and CDR2 are SNHLY and FYNNEI. The CDR3 has 13 amino acids. V lost 7 bases to trimming and J lost 8 bases, with 14 bases between them. The CDR3 region is CASNGGFGEKLFF. CDR3 sequence (DNA): TGTGCCAGCAACGGGGGGTTTGGGGAAAAACTGTTTTTT.

V usage is TRBV15 and J usage is TRBJ1-2; D is unresolved. Germline CDR1 reads LNHNV; CDR2 reads YYDKDF (reference sequence). This CDR3 has 13 residues. V dropped 1 base and J dropped 4 bases, with 7 bases sitting between them. In DNA, the CDR3 is TGTGCCACCAGCAGAGGACCAGCCTATGGCTACACCTTC. Translated, it gives CATSRGPAYGYTF.

The sample holds one count of this clonotype. The chain carries TRBV19 and TRBJ2-7, with 8 bases matching TRBD1. Per germline, CDR1 LNHDA and CDR2 SQIVND (reference sequence). V lost 5 bases to trimming and J lost 1 base; unmatched junction nucleotides: 7. The CDR3 covers 15 residues. The CDR3 DNA reads TGTGCCAGTAGTTTCCGGACAGGGCGGTCCTACGAGCAGTACTTC. The encoded protein is CASSFRTGRSYEQYF.

This sequence joins TRBV7-8 and TRBJ1-5; no clear D. The germline gives CDR1 SGHVS, CDR2 FQNEAQ. Between the trimmed V and J ends, which lost 3 bases and 0 bases, there was a span of 9 bases. The CDR3 extends over 15 amino acids. CDR3 sequence reads: CASSLERFSNQPQHF. CDR3 coding DNA: TGTGCCAGCAGCTTGGAAAGATTTAGCAATCAGCCCCAGCATTTT.

The CDR3 DNA sequence: TGTGCCATCAGTGTGCTGGAAGGAGTGAACACTGAAGCTTTCTTT. Translation gives CAISVLEGVNTEAFF. The chain couples TRBV10-3 to TRBJ1-1, with D unresolved. Trimming removed 4 bases from V and 0 bases from J, with 12 bases in between. This CDR3 is built from 15 residues. CDR1 and CDR2 from the germline V gene are ENHRY and SYGVKD.

This clonotype was counted between two and nine times. This rearrangement joins TRBV7-3 to TRBJ2-6, with TRBD1 as a possible D gene (6 bases). The CDR3 extends over 13 amino acids. Trimming left V 1 base short and J 11 bases short, with 9 bases between. Germline CDR1 SGHTA, CDR2 FQGTGA. This CDR3 is CASSLNRDDVLTF. The CDR3 DNA follows: TGTGCCAGCAGCTTAAACAGGGATGACGTCCTGACTTTC.

The V and J genes are TRBV19 and TRBJ1-1; no clear D. Trimming cost V 8 bases and J 2 bases, with 9 bases left between them. The CDR3 has 12 residues. The germline V gene encodes CDR1 LNHDA and CDR2 SQIVND (reference sequence). The CDR3 DNA sequence: TGTGCCAGTGCACACTTTAACACTGAAGCTTTCTTT. Amino acids: CASAHFNTEAFF.

In its sample, this clonotype was seen once. The chain uses TRBV7-9 and TRBJ2-1; TRBD1 is a possible D gene (5 bases). This CDR3 region has 13 residues. V was clipped by 2 bases and J by 6 bases, with 8 bases between them. Germline CDR1 and CDR2: SEHNR and FQNEAQ (reference sequence). The CDR3 here is CASSLPGSNEQFF. In DNA form, the CDR3 reads TGTGCCAGCAGCTTACCAGGGTCCAATGAGCAGTTCTTC.